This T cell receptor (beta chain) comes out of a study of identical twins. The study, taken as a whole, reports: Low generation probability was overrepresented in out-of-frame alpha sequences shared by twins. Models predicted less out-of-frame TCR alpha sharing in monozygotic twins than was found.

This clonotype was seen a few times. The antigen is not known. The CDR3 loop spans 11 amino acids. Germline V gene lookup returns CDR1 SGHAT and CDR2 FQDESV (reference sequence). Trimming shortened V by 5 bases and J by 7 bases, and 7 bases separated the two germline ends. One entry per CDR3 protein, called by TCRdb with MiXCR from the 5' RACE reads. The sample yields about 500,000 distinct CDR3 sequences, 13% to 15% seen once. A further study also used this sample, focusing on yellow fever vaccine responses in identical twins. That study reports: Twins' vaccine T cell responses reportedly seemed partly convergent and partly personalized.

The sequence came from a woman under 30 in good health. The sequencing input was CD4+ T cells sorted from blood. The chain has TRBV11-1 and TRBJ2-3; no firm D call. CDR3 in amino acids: CASSRSNTQYF. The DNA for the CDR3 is TGTGCCAGCAGCCGTTCTAATACGCAGTATTTT.